This T cell receptor (beta chain) was sequenced in a study of shared clonotypes between healthy human individuals. Findings and caveats of the study: The diversity represented, both genetic and in exposure history, was limited by few donors.

A note on this clone: Antigen unknown.

Assay used: immunoSEQ multiplex PCR; TCRdb lists only in-frame clones, some missing. This sample has approximately 97,000 clones; roughly 69% occur once, and the top ten carry more than 40%. The CDR3 covers 15 residues. Trimming removed 3 bases from V and 0 bases from J; junction bases left unmatched: 1. Looked up from germline, CDR1 is SGHVS and CDR2 is FQNEAQ. The chain combines TRBV7-8 with TRBJ2-2; 7 positions agree with TRBD2. The sample comprised memory CD8+ T cells sorted from blood. Indicated subset: CD45RO+ cells pooled with CCR7-negative TemRA cells. This TCR was recovered from a man in his thirties or forties in good health. CDR3 amino acids: CASSFLAANTGELFF. Here the CDR3 DNA reads TGTGCCAGCAGCTTTCTAGCGGCGAACACCGGGGAGCTGTTTTTT.